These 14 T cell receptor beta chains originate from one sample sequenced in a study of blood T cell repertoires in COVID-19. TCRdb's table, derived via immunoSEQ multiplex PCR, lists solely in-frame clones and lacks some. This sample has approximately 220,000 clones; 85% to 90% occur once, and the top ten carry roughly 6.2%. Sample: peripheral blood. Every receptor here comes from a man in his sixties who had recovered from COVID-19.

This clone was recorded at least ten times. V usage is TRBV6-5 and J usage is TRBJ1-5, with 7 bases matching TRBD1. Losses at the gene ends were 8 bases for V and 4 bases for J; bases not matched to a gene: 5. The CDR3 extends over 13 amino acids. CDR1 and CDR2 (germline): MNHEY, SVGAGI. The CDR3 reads CASGGQNNQPQHF. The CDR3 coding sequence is TGTGCCAGCGGGGGACAGAATAATCAGCCCCAGCATTTT.

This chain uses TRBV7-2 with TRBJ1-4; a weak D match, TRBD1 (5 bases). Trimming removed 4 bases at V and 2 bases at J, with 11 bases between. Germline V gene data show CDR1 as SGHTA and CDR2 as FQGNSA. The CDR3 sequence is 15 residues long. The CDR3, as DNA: TGTGCCAGCAGCTCCCGGGGGTGGACTAATGAAAAACTGTTTTTT. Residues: CASSSRGWTNEKLFF. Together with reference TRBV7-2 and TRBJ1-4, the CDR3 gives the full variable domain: GAGVSQSPSNKVTEKGKDVELRCDPISGHTALYWYRQSLGQGLEFLIYFQGNSAPDKSGLPSDRFSAERTGGSVSTLTIQRTQQEDSAVYLCASSSRGWTNEKLFFGSGTQLSVL.

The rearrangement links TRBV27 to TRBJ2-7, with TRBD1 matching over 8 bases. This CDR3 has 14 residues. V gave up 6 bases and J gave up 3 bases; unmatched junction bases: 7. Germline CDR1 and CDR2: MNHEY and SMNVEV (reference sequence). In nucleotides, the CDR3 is TGTGCCAGCAGAACGGGACAGGTAGTCTACGAGCAGTACTTC. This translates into CASRTGQVVYEQYF.

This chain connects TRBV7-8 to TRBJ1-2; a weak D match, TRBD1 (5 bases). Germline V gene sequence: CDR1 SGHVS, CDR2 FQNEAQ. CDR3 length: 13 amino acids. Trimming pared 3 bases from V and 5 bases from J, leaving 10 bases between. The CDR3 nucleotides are TGTGCCAGCAGCTTTTCGGGGGATTATGGCTACACCTTC. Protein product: CASSFSGDYGYTF.

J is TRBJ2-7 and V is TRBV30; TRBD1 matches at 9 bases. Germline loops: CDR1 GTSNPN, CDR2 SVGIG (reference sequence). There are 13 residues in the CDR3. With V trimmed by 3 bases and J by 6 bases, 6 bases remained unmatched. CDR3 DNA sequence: TGTGCCTGGAGGAAGGGACAGGGTGGCGAGCAGTACTTC. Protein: CAWRKGQGGEQYF. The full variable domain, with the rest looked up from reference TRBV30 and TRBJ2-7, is SQTIHQWPATLVQPVGSPLSLECTVEGTSNPNLYWYRQAAGRGLQLLFYSVGIGQISSEVPQNLSASRPQDRQFILSSKKLLLSDSGFYLCAWRKGQGGEQYFGPGTRLTVT.

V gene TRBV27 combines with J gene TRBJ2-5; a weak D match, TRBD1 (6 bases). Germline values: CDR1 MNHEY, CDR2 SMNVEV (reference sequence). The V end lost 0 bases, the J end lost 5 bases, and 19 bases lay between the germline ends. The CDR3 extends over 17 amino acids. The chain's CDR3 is CASSLSSAGASRETQYF. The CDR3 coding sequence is TGTGCCAGCAGTTTATCCTCGGCAGGGGCCTCGAGGGAGACCCAGTACTTC.

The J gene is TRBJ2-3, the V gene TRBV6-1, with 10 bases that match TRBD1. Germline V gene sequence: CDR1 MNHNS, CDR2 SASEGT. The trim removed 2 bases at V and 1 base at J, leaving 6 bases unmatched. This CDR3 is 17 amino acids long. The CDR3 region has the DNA TGTGCCAGCAGTGAAACCGGGACAGGGGATGGCACAGATACGCAGTATTTT. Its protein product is CASSETGTGDGTDTQYF.

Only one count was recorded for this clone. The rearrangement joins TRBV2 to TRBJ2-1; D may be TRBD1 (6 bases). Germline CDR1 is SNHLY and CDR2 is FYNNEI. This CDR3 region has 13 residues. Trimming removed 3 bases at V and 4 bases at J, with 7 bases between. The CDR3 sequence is CASSDRGYNEQFF. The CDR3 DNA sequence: TGTGCCAGCAGTGACAGGGGTTACAATGAGCAGTTCTTC.

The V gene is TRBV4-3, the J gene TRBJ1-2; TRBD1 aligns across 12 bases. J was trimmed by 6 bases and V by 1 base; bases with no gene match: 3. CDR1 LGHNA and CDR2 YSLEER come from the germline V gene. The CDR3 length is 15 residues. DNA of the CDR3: TGCGCCAGCAGCCAAGCGGGACAGGGGGCAAATGGCTACACCTTC. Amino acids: CASSQAGQGANGYTF.

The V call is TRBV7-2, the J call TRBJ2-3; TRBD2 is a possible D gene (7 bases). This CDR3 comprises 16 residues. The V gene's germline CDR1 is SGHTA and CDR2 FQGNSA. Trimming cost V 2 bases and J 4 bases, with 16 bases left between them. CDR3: CASSLIGGGLADTQYF. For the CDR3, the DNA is TGTGCCAGCAGCTTAATTGGGGGGGGCCTCGCAGATACGCAGTATTTT.

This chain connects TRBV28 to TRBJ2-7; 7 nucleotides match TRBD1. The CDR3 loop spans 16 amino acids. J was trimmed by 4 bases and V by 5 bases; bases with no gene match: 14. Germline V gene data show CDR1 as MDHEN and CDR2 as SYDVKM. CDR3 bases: TGTGCCAGCAGTGACCCCGACAGGGTGATCTGGTACGAGCAGTACTTC. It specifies CASSDPDRVIWYEQYF.

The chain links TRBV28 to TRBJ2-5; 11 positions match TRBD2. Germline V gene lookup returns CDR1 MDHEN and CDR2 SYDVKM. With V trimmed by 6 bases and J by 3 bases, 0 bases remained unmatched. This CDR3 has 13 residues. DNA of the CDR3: TGTGCCAGCAGACTAGCGGGAGAAGAGACCCAGTACTTC. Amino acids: CASRLAGEETQYF.

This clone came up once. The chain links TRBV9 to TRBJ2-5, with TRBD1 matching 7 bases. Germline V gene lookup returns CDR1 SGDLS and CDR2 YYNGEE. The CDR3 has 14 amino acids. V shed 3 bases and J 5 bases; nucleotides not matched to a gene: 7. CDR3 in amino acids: CASSATGDWETQYF. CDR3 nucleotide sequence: TGTGCCAGCAGCGCCACAGGGGATTGGGAGACCCAGTACTTC.

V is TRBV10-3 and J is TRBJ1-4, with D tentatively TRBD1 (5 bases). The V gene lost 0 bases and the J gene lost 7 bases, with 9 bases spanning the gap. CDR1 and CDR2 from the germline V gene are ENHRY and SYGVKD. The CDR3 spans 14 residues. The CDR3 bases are TGTGCCATCAGTGAGTCAGGGGCTTCTGAAAAACTGTTTTTT. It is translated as CAISESGASEKLFF.